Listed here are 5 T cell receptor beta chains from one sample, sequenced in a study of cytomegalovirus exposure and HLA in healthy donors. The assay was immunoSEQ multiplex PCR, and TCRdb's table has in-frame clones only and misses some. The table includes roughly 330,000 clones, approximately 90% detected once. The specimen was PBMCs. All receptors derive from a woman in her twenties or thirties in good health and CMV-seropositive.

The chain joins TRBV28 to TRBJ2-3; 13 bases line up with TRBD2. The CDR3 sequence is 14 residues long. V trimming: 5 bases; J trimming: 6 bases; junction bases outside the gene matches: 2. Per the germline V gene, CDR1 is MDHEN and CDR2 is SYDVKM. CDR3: CASSTSGGADTQYF. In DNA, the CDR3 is TGTGCCAGCAGTACTAGCGGGGGGGCGGATACGCAGTATTTT.

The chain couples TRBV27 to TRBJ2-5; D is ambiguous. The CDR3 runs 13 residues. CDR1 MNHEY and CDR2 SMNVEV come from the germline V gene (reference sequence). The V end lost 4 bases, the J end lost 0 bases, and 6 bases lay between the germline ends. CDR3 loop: CASSYRYQETQYF. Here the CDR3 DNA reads TGTGCCAGCAGTTATAGGTACCAAGAGACCCAGTACTTC.

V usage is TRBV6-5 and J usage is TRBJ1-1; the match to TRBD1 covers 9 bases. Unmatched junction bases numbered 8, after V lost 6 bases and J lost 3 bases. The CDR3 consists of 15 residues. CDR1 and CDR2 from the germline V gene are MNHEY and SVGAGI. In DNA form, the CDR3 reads TGTGCCAGCAGCAGATGGACAGGGGCGGACACTGAAGCTTTCTTT. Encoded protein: CASSRWTGADTEAFF.

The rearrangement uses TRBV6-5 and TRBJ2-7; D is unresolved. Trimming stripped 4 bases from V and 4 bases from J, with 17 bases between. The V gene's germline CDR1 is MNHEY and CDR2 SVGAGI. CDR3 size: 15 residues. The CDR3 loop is CASSSYSINSYEQYF. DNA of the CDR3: TGTGCCAGCAGTTCGTACAGCATCAACTCATACGAGCAGTACTTC.

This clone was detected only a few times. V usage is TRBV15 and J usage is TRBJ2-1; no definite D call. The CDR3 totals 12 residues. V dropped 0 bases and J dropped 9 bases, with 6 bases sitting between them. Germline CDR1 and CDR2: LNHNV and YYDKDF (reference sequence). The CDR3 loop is CATSRDMGEQFF. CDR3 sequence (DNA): TGTGCCACCAGCAGAGATATGGGTGAGCAGTTCTTC.